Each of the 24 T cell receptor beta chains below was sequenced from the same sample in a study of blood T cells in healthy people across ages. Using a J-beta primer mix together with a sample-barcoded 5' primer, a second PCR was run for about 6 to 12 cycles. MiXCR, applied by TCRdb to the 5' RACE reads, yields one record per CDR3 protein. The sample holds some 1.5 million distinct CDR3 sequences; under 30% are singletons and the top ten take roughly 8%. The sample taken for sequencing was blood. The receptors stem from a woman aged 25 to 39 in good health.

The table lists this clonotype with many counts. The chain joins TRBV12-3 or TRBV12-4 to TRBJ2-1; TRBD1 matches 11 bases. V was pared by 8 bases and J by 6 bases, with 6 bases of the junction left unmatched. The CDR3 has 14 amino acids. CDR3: CASVWDRGSNEQFF. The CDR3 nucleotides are TGTGCCAGCGTTTGGGACAGGGGGAGCAATGAGCAGTTCTTC.

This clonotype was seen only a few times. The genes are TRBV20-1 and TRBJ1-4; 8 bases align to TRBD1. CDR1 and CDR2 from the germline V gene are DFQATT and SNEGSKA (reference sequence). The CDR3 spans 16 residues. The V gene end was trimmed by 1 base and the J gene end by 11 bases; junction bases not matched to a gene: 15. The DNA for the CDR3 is TGCAGTGCTAGAGGGGACAGGAGGGGTATTAGAGAGAAACTGTTTTTT. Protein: CSARGDRRGIREKLFF.

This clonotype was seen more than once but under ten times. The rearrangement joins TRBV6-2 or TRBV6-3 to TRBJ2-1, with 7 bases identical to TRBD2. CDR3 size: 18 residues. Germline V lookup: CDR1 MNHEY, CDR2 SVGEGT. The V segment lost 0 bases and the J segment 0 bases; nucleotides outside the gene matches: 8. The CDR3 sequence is CASSYSETSILSYNEQFF. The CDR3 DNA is TGTGCCAGCAGTTACTCGGAGACTAGCATTCTCTCCTACAATGAGCAGTTCTTC.

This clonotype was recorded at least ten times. Here the CDR3 DNA reads TGTGCCAGCAGCCTGAGGGGGGGCGGGTCCTACGAGCAGTACTTC. It is translated as CASSLRGGGSYEQYF. The rearrangement links TRBV28 to TRBJ2-7; D may be TRBD2 (7 bases). Trimming removed 6 bases from V and 1 base from J, with 16 bases in between. The CDR3 length is 15 residues. Per the germline V gene, CDR1 is MDHEN and CDR2 is SYDVKM.

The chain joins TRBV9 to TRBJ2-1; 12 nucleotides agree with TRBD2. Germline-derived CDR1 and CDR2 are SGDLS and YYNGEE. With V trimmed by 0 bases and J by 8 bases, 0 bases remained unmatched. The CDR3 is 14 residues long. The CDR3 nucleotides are TGTGCCAGCAGCGTAGGGACTAGCGGGGATGAGCAGTTCTTC. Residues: CASSVGTSGDEQFF. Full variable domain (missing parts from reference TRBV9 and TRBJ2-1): DSGVTQTPKHLITATGQRVTLRCSPRSGDLSVYWYQQSLDQGLQFLIQYYNGEERAKGNILERFSAQQFPDLHSELNLSSLELGDSALYFCASSVGTSGDEQFFGPGTRLTVL.

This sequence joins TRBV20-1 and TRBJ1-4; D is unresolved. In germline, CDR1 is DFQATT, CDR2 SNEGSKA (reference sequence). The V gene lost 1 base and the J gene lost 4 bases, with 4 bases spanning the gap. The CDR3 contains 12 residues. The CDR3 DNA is TGCAGTGCTAGAGGCTTTAATGAAAAACTGTTTTTT. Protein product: CSARGFNEKLFF.

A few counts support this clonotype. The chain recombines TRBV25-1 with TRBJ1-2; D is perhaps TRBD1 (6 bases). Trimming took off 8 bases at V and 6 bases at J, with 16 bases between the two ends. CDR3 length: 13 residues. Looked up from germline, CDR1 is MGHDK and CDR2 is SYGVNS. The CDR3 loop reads CASLYGGADGYTF. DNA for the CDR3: TGTGCCAGCCTCTATGGGGGGGCCGATGGCTACACCTTC.

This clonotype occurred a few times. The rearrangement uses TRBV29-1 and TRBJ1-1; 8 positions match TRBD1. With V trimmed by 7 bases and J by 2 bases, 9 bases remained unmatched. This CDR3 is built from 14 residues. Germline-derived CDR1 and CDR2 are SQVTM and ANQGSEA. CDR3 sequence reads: CSARTGPENTEAFF. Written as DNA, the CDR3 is TGCAGCGCAAGGACAGGGCCAGAAAACACTGAAGCTTTCTTT. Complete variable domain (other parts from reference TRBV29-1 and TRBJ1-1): SAVISQKPSRDICQRGTSLTIQCQVDSQVTMMFWYRQQPGQSLTLIATANQGSEATYESGFVIDKFPISRPNLTFSTLTVSNMSPEDSSIYLCSARTGPENTEAFFGQGTRLTVV.

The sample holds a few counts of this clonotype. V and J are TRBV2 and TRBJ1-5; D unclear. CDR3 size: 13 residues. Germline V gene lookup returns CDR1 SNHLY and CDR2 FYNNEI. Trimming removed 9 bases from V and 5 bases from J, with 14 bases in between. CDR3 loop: CASGEGYHQPQHF. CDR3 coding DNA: TGTGCCAGTGGAGAGGGATACCATCAGCCCCAGCATTTT.

CDR3 nucleotides: TGCAGTGCTAGATTGATGAGGGACAGGGGGCTAGATGGCTACACCTTC. Translation: CSARLMRDRGLDGYTF. The V and J genes are TRBV20-1 and TRBJ1-2; TRBD1 matches 12 bases. The CDR3 covers 16 residues. Per germline, CDR1 DFQATT and CDR2 SNEGSKA (reference sequence). V lost 2 bases and J lost 6; bases outside the gene matches: 10.

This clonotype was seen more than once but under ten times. The CDR3 DNA follows: TGCAGCGGGCGGGACACGTACTATGGCTACACCTTC. It codes for CSGRDTYYGYTF. V and J are TRBV29-1 and TRBJ1-2; TRBD1 is a possible D gene (6 bases). This CDR3 contains 12 residues. V dropped 7 bases and J dropped 3 bases, with 12 bases sitting between them. Germline-derived CDR1 and CDR2 are SQVTM and ANQGSEA.

CDR3 sequence reads: CASSQTGLVGSNEQFF. Here the CDR3 DNA reads TGTGCCAGCAGCCAAACGGGACTAGTGGGTTCCAATGAGCAGTTCTTC. V gene TRBV4-2 combines with J gene TRBJ2-1; 8 bases line up with TRBD2. The CDR3 is 16 amino acids. Per germline, CDR1 LGHNA and CDR2 YNFKEQ. V trimming: 2 bases; J trimming: 6 bases; junction bases outside the gene matches: 9.

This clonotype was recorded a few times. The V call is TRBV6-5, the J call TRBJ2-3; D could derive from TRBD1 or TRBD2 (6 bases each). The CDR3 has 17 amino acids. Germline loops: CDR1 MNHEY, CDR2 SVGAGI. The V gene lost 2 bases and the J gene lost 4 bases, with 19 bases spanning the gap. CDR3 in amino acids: CASSYRGHREVADTQYF. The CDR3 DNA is TGTGCCAGCAGTTACCGAGGTCACAGGGAGGTCGCAGATACGCAGTATTTT.

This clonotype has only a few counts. In DNA form, the CDR3 reads TGTGCCAGCAGCGTAGAAATGAACACTGAAGCTTTCTTT. It encodes CASSVEMNTEAFF. The V call is TRBV9, the J call TRBJ1-1; D not certain. CDR1 is SGDLS and CDR2 is YYNGEE in the germline V gene. Trimming removed 0 bases at V and 0 bases at J, with 3 bases between. This CDR3 spans 13 amino acids.

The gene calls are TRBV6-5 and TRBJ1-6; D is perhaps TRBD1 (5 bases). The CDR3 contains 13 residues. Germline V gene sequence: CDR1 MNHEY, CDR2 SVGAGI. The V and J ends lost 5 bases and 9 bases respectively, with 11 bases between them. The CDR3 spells CASSRGFGSPLHF. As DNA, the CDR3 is TGTGCCAGCAGTAGGGGTTTCGGTTCACCCCTCCACTTT.

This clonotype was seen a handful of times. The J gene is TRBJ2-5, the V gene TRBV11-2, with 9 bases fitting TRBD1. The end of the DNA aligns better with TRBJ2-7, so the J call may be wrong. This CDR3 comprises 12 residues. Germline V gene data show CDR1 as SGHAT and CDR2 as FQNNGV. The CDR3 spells CASRDRVSEQYF. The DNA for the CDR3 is TGTGCCAGTCGGGACAGGGTAAGCGAGCAGTACTTC.

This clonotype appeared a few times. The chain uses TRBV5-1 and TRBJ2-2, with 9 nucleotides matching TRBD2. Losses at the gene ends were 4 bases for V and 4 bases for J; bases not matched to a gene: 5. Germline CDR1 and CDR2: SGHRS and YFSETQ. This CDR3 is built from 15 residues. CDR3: CASSGAGGSTGELFF. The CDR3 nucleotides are TGCGCCAGCAGCGGAGCGGGGGGAAGCACCGGGGAGCTGTTTTTT.

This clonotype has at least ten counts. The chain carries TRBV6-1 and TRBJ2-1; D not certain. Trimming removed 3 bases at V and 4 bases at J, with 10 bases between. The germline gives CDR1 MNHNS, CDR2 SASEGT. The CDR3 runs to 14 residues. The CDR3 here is CASSDVTSYNEQFF. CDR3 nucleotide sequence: TGTGCCAGCAGTGACGTGACTTCTTACAATGAGCAGTTCTTC.

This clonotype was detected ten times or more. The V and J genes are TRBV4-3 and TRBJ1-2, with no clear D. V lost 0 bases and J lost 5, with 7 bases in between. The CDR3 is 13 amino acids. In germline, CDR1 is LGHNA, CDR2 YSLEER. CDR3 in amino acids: CASSQEGVYGYTF. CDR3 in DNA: TGCGCCAGCAGCCAAGAGGGCGTATATGGCTACACCTTC.

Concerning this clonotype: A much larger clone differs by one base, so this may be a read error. In nucleotides, the CDR3 is TGTGCCACCAGCTCGTGGACCGGCTCGGCGGTGAATGAGCAGTACTTC. Its translation: CATSSWTGSAVNEQYF. This rearrangement joins TRBV15 to TRBJ2-4; D gene uncertain. The germline V gene has CDR1 LNHNV and CDR2 YYDKDF (reference sequence). The germline V and J ends were trimmed by 5 bases and 13 bases, with 27 bases remaining between them. The CDR3 runs 16 residues.

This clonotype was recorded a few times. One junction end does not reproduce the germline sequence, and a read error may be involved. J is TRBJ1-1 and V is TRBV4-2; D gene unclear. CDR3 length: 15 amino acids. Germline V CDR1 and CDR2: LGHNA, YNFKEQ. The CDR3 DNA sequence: TGTGCCAGCAGCCAAGAGGTGATGGGGAACACCGAAGCTTTCTTT. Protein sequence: CASSQEVMGNTEAFF.

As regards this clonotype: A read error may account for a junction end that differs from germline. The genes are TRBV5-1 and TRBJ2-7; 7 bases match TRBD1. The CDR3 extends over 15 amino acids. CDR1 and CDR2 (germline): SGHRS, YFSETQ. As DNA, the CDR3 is TGCACCAGCGGACCTACCGACAGGGTTTCCTACGAGCAGTACTTC. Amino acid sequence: CTSGPTDRVSYEQYF.

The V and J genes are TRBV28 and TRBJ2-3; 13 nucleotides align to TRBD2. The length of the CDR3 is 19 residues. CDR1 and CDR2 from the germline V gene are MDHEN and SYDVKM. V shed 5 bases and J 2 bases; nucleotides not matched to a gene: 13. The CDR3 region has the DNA TGTGCCAGCAGTGCAACTAGCGGGGGGGCGGTCTATCTCACAGATACGCAGTATTTT. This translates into CASSATSGGAVYLTDTQYF.

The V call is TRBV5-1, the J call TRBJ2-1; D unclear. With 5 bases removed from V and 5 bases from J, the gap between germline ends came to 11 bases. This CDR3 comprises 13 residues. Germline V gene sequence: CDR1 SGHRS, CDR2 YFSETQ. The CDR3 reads CASRPGDNNEQFF. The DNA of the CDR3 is TGCGCCAGCAGACCTGGGGATAACAATGAGCAGTTCTTC. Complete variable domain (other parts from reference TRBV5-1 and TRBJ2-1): KAGVTQTPRYLIKTRGQQVTLSCSPISGHRSVSWYQQTPGQGLQFLFEYFSETQRNKGNFPGRFSGRQFSNSRSEMNVSTLELGDSALYLCASRPGDNNEQFFGPGTRLTVL.